Below, 7 T cell receptor beta chains from the same sample are listed, as sequenced in a study of shared clonotypes between healthy human individuals. The assay was immunoSEQ multiplex PCR, and TCRdb's table has in-frame clones only and misses some. The table records about 2.1 million clones, around 95% of them present only once. Positively selected for CCR7, the CD45RO-negative cells used as naive CD8 cells excluded terminally differentiated effector memory CD45RA+ cells. Sequencing was carried out using naive CD8+ T cells from PBMCs. These TCRs come from a man younger than 30 in good health. Some clones in this sample may be carry-over from other donors' samples.

This sequence joins TRBV27 and TRBJ1-5; TRBD1 matches at 7 bases. The length of the CDR3 is 14 residues. From germline, CDR1 is MNHEY and CDR2 SMNVEV (reference sequence). Unmatched junction bases numbered 4, after V lost 4 bases and J lost 4 bases. This chain's CDR3 is CASSYTGENQPQHF. In nucleotides, the CDR3 is TGTGCCAGCAGTTATACAGGGGAAAATCAGCCCCAGCATTTT.

The chain is built from TRBV5-6 and TRBJ1-2, with D hard to call. V was pared by 4 bases and J by 2 bases, with 12 bases between. Germline CDR1 is SGHDT and CDR2 is YYEEEE. This CDR3 is built from 14 residues. In DNA, the CDR3 is TGTGCCAGCAGCCTATTTAAAAGGAACTATGGCTACACCTTC. Amino acid sequence: CASSLFKRNYGYTF.

The table lists this clone with a count of one. The chain recombines TRBV28 with TRBJ2-7; TRBD1 matches 10 bases. From germline, CDR1 is MDHEN and CDR2 SYDVKM. V trimming: 8 bases; J trimming: 4 bases; junction bases outside the gene matches: 8. CDR3 size: 14 residues. Here the CDR3 DNA reads TGTGCCAGCCGCCGGGGACAGGGGTTATACGAGCAGTACTTC. Amino acids: CASRRGQGLYEQYF.

The chain couples TRBV27 to TRBJ1-2; D perhaps matches TRBD1 (5 bases). CDR3 size: 17 residues. Germline loops: CDR1 MNHEY, CDR2 SMNVEV (reference sequence). Trimming left V 5 bases short and J 3 bases short, with 22 bases between. CDR3 sequence reads: CASSPPLGQGFDYGYTF. CDR3 DNA sequence: TGTGCCAGCAGTCCCCCCTTGGGGCAGGGTTTCGACTATGGCTACACCTTC.

J is TRBJ2-1 and V is TRBV5-4, with 7 bases identical to TRBD2. CDR1 SGHNT and CDR2 YYREEE come from the germline V gene (reference sequence). This CDR3 has 15 amino acids. With V trimmed by 4 bases and J by 2 bases, 6 bases remained unmatched. The CDR3 sequence is CASSVSGMAYNEQFF. The CDR3 DNA follows: TGTGCCAGCAGCGTAAGCGGGATGGCCTACAATGAGCAGTTCTTC.

V and J are TRBV7-9 and TRBJ1-6; D is unresolved. This CDR3 region has 15 residues. Germline-derived CDR1 and CDR2 are SEHNR and FQNEAQ (reference sequence). The V end was cut by 6 bases, the J end by 0 bases, with 9 bases between. The CDR3 protein is CASRPPGSYNSPLHF. The CDR3 DNA sequence: TGTGCCAGCAGGCCCCCGGGCTCCTATAATTCACCCCTCCACTTT.

The J gene is TRBJ1-5, the V gene TRBV2; TRBD1 aligns across 7 bases. V dropped 2 bases and J dropped 6; count of bases not matched to a gene: 19. CDR1 and CDR2 (germline): SNHLY, FYNNEI. The length of the CDR3 is 19 residues. CDR3 loop: CASSENPGTVSGGTQPQHF. DNA for the CDR3: TGTGCCAGCAGTGAAAACCCCGGGACAGTGTCCGGGGGGACTCAGCCCCAGCATTTT.